The 22 T cell receptor beta chains reported below all come from one sample, sequenced in a study of T cell repertoires in cytomegalovirus infection. TCRdb recomputed calls from the reads with MiXCR, one row per CDR3 protein. The profile shows fewer than 550,000 distinct CDR3 sequences, about a quarter of them singletons. Specimen: PBMCs. The source of these receptors is a human donor in good health (CMV status not recorded). Some clones in this sample may be carry-over from other donors' samples.

In this sample, this clonotype turned up a few times. The chain couples TRBV7-9 to TRBJ2-3, with D maybe TRBD2 (6 bases). Trimming cost V 3 bases and J 1 base, with 11 bases left between them. The CDR3 has 15 residues. The germline V gene encodes CDR1 SEHNR and CDR2 FQNEAQ (reference sequence). CDR3 residues: CASSFRGTGTDTQYF. DNA for the CDR3: TGTGCCAGCAGCTTCCGGGGGACGGGCACAGATACGCAGTATTTT.

This clonotype has just a few counts. V usage is TRBV11-3 and J usage is TRBJ1-1; 7 bases fit TRBD1. Trimming at V came to 5 bases and at J to 0 bases, leaving 9 bases not matched to a gene. The germline V gene encodes CDR1 SGHNT and CDR2 YENEEA. This CDR3 comprises 16 residues. CDR3 bases: TGTGCCAGCAGCCCACTTGGACAGGCCGTGAACACTGAAGCTTTCTTT. Translated: CASSPLGQAVNTEAFF.

In this sample, this clonotype turned up many times. V and J are TRBV7-2 and TRBJ2-3, with unresolved D. Germline values: CDR1 SGHTA, CDR2 FQGNSA. This CDR3 comprises 12 residues. V gave up 7 bases and J gave up 6 bases, with 11 bases separating them. The CDR3, as DNA: TGTGCCAGCAACAGAGTTTCGGATACGCAGTATTTT. It yields the protein CASNRVSDTQYF.

The chain has TRBV20-1 and TRBJ1-2; TRBD1 might be the D (6 bases). Deletions cut 0 bases from V and 5 bases from J, with 13 bases between. The CDR3 consists of 14 residues. Germline V lookup: CDR1 DFQATT, CDR2 SNEGSKA (reference sequence). CDR3 bases: TGCAGTGCTAGAGACAGGGGTAGGGAATATGGCTACACCTTC. This translates into CSARDRGREYGYTF.

This chain connects TRBV12-3 or TRBV12-4 to TRBJ1-4; no clear D. The CDR3 is made up of 14 amino acids. The V gene lost 8 bases and the J gene lost 5 bases, with 15 bases spanning the gap. CDR3 DNA sequence: TGTGCCAGCGACGTGGGCAGAGAAAATGAAAAACTGTTTTTT. Residues: CASDVGRENEKLFF.

The rearrangement uses TRBV19 and TRBJ2-7; 11 bases fit TRBD2. CDR3 length: 15 residues. With V trimmed by 5 bases and J by 1 base, 4 bases remained unmatched. Germline values: CDR1 LNHDA, CDR2 SQIVND (reference sequence). CDR3 bases: TGTGCCAGTAGTTCGGGACTAGCGGATTCCTACGAGCAGTACTTC. Protein product: CASSSGLADSYEQYF.

This clonotype was detected ten times or more. The chain links TRBV6-5 to TRBJ2-1; no clear D. This CDR3 is 11 amino acids long. Trimming removed 2 bases from V and 7 bases from J, with 3 bases in between. The germline CDR1 and CDR2 sequences are MNHEY and SVGAGI. The CDR3 DNA is TGTGCCAGCAGTTACGAAAATGAGCAGTTCTTC. Protein: CASSYENEQFF.

The chain is built from TRBV19 and TRBJ2-3; D is uncertain. The V gene lost 6 bases and the J gene lost 0 bases, with 19 bases spanning the gap. The CDR3 length is 17 residues. CDR1 LNHDA and CDR2 SQIVND come from the germline V gene (reference sequence). CDR3 region: CASRPTISDDSTDTQYF. The CDR3 nucleotides read TGTGCCAGTAGGCCCACCATAAGCGACGACAGCACAGATACGCAGTATTTT.

At least ten counts were recorded for this clonotype. This rearrangement joins TRBV7-2 to TRBJ2-5; no definite D call. Trimming shortened V by 1 base and J by 2 bases, and 5 bases separated the two germline ends. The CDR3 spans 13 residues. CDR1 and CDR2 from the germline V gene are SGHTA and FQGNSA. In DNA form, the CDR3 reads TGTGCCAGCAGCTTAGGGGCGCAAGAGACCCAGTACTTC. Translated, it gives CASSLGAQETQYF.

The table lists this clonotype with a few counts. The gene calls are TRBV7-2 and TRBJ2-1; D not certain. The CDR3 is 16 amino acids. Germline assignment: CDR1 SGHTA and CDR2 FQGNSA. Between the trimmed V and J ends, which lost 4 bases and 1 base, there was a span of 14 bases. CDR3 DNA sequence: TGTGCCAGCAGCTCCACACAGTCGCAGTCCTACAATGAGCAGTTCTTC. It codes for CASSSTQSQSYNEQFF.

V is TRBV6-2 or TRBV6-3 and J is TRBJ2-1; 7 bases map to TRBD2. The germline gives CDR1 MNHEY, CDR2 SVGEGT. This CDR3 comprises 17 residues. The junction had 13 bases not matched to a gene; V was cut back by 4 bases and J by 4 bases. CDR3 region: CASSLRLGGTLYNEQFF. The CDR3 DNA reads as TGTGCCAGCAGTTTACGGTTGGGGGGGACTCTTTACAATGAGCAGTTCTTC.

The chain employs TRBV20-1 and TRBJ2-7; D is unresolved. The germline V and J ends were trimmed by 6 bases and 6 bases, with 12 bases remaining between them. The CDR3 consists of 11 residues. Germline CDR1 reads DFQATT; CDR2 reads SNEGSKA (reference sequence). CDR3 nucleotides: TGCAGTGCCCAGCAACCATTCGAGCAGTACGTC. This gives the protein CSAQQPFEQYV.

At least ten counts were recorded for this clonotype. The CDR3 loop is CASSANRGPNTEAFF. The CDR3, as DNA: TGTGCCAGCAGCGCAAACAGGGGGCCGAACACTGAAGCTTTCTTT. This chain connects TRBV7-2 to TRBJ1-1; the match to TRBD1 covers 9 bases. Germline V gives CDR1 SGHTA, CDR2 FQGNSA. V lost 5 bases to trimming and J lost 1 base; unmatched junction nucleotides: 5. CDR3 length equals 15 residues.

The rearrangement joins TRBV11-2 to TRBJ1-5, with TRBD1 identical over 9 bases. The germline CDR1 and CDR2 sequences are SGHAT and FQNNGV. V lost 4 bases and J lost 3; bases outside the gene matches: 4. CDR3 length equals 15 residues. Here the CDR3 reads CASSSGDRANQPQHF. CDR3 in DNA: TGTGCCAGCAGCTCAGGGGACAGGGCCAATCAGCCCCAGCATTTT.

Details on this clonotype: The junction and the germline gene differ at one end; a read error may be behind it. The rearrangement links TRBV27 to TRBJ2-4; D uncertain. This CDR3 has 10 amino acids. Germline assignment: CDR1 MNHEY and CDR2 SMNVEV (reference sequence). CDR3 in amino acids: CASRPSGSLF. The CDR3 coding sequence is TGTGCCAGCAGACCATCAGGTAGCTTGTTC.

This clonotype was counted only a few times. This sequence joins TRBV7-3 and TRBJ2-1, with 12 bases fitting TRBD1. The CDR3 contains 16 residues. Germline V gene lookup returns CDR1 SGHTA and CDR2 FQGTGA. The V and J ends lost 2 bases and 6 bases, in that order; junction bases with no gene match: 5. In nucleotides, the CDR3 is TGTGCCAGCAGCTTACAGGGGACAGGGGGCCTCAATGAGCAGTTCTTC. This encodes CASSLQGTGGLNEQFF.

This clonotype has a handful of counts. The chain joins TRBV10-3 to TRBJ2-5, with 9 bases identical to TRBD1. The CDR3 consists of 13 residues. Germline loops: CDR1 ENHRY, CDR2 SYGVKD. The V gene end was trimmed by 6 bases and the J gene end by 5 bases; junction bases not matched to a gene: 4. For the CDR3, the DNA is TGTGCCATCAGCTACGGACAGGGGGAGACCCAGTACTTC. It specifies CAISYGQGETQYF.

This clonotype turned up a few times. The chain carries TRBV6-1 and TRBJ2-2; 7 bases are a match to TRBD2. The germline gives CDR1 MNHNS, CDR2 SASEGT. CDR3 length: 16 residues. The trim removed 2 bases at V and 1 base at J, leaving 4 bases unmatched. The DNA of the CDR3 is TGTGCCAGCAGTGAACGGGCTAGCGGGAACACCGGGGAGCTGTTTTTT. Translated: CASSERASGNTGELFF.

The chain couples TRBV12-3 or TRBV12-4 to TRBJ2-7; D unresolved. The CDR3 sequence is 15 residues long. Trimming took 4 bases from V and 1 from J, leaving 14 bases between them. The DNA of the CDR3 is TGTGCCAGCAGTTCCGGACGGACGCGGTCCTACGAGCAGTACTTC. Translation gives CASSSGRTRSYEQYF.

The chain combines TRBV12-3 or TRBV12-4 with TRBJ2-7; D is possibly TRBD2 (6 bases). With 5 bases removed from V and 4 bases from J, the gap between germline ends came to 18 bases. The CDR3 covers 15 residues. CDR3 residues: CASSGGWSELYEQYV. DNA for the CDR3: TGTGCCAGCAGTGGGGGGTGGTCGGAATTATACGAGCAGTACGTC.

J is TRBJ1-1 and V is TRBV6-6, with D possibly TRBD1 on 5 matching bases. V lost 3 bases and J 5 bases, leaving 19 bases between the germline ends. The CDR3 totals 16 residues. Germline-derived CDR1 and CDR2 are MNHNY and SVGAGI (reference sequence). The CDR3 region is CASSYAMGGGVTEAFF. CDR3 DNA sequence: TGTGCCAGCAGTTATGCTATGGGTGGGGGTGTGACTGAAGCTTTCTTT.

The table lists this clonotype with many counts. V gene TRBV7-2 combines with J gene TRBJ2-1; either TRBD1 or TRBD2 may fit D (5 bases each). Trimming cost V 5 bases and J 9 bases, with 26 bases left between them. From germline, CDR1 is SGHTA and CDR2 FQGNSA. The CDR3 totals 17 residues. Here the CDR3 reads CASSIPPGRNQGGEQFF. DNA of the CDR3: TGTGCCAGCAGCATTCCCCCGGGACGCAACCAGGGTGGTGAGCAGTTCTTC.